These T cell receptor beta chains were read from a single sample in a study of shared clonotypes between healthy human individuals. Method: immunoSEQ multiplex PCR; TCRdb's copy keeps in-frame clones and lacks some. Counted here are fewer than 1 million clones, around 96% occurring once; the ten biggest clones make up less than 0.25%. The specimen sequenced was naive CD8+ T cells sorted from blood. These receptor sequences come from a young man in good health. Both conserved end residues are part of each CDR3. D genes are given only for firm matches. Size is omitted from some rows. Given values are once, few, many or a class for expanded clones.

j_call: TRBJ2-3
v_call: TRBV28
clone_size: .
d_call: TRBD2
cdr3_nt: TGTGCCAGCAGACGCACTAGCGGGAGAGGCACAGATACGCAGTATTTT
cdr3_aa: CASRRTSGRGTDTQYF

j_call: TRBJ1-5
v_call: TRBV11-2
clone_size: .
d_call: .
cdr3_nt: TGTGCCAGCAGCTCCCTAGTGGGGCCCCAGCATTTT
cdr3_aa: CASSSLVGPQHF

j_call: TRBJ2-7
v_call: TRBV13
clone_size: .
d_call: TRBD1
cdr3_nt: TGTGCCAGCAGCAGCGGGGACAGGGGAAGCGAGCAGTACTTC
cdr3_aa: CASSSGDRGSEQYF

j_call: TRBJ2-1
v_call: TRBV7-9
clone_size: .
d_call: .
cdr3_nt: TGTGCCAGCAGCCCACAGACTAACTACAATGAGCAGTTCTTC
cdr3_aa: CASSPQTNYNEQFF

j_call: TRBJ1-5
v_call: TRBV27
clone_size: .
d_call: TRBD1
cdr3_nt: TGTGCCAGCAGGGGGACAGGGGGCTTTCATCAGCCCCAGCATTTT
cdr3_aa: CASRGTGGFHQPQHF

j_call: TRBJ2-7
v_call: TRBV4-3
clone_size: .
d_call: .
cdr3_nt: TGCGCCAGCAGCCAAGAAGAGGGTAATCCTAACTACGAGCAGTACTTC
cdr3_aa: CASSQEEGNPNYEQYF

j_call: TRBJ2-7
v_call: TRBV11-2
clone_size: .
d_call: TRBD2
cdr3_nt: TGTGCCAGCAGCTTAAGCGGGAGCGACGAGCAGTACTTC
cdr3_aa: CASSLSGSDEQYF

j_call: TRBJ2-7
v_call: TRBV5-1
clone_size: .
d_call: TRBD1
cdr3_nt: TGCGCCAGCAGCTTATTTTCAGGGGGCAACTACGAGCAGTACTTC
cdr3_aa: CASSLFSGGNYEQYF

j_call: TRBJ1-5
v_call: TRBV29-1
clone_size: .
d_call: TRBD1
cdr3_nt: TGCAGCGCACAGGGGGCTGGGCAGCCCCAGCATTTT
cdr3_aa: CSAQGAGQPQHF

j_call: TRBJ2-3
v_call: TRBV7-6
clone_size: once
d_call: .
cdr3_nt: TGTGCCAGCAGCTTAGCCTTGGGAGATACGCAGTATTTT
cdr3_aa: CASSLALGDTQYF

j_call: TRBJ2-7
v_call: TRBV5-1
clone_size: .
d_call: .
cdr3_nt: TGCGCCAGCAGCTTCTCGGGGGCCTACGAGCAGTACTTC
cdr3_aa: CASSFSGAYEQYF

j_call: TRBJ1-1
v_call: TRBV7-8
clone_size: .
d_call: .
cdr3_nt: TGTGCCTCCGGGACTTTTAACACTGAAGCTTTCTTT
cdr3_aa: CASGTFNTEAFF

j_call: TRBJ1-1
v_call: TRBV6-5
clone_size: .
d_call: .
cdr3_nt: TGTGCCAGCAGTCCCCTTTTTTCCGCTAACACTGAAGCTTTCTTT
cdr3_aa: CASSPLFSANTEAFF

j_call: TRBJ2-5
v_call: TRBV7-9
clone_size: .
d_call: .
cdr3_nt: TGTGCCAGCAGCACGGACTTGTACCAAGAGACCCAGTACTTC
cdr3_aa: CASSTDLYQETQYF

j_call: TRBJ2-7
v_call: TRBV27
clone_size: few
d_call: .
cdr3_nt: TGTGCCAGCAGTTTATCCCCCTCCTACGAGCAGTACTTC
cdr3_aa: CASSLSPSYEQYF

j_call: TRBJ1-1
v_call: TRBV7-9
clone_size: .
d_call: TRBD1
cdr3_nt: TGTGCCAGCAGAACCGGGACAGGGGAACCGAACACTGAAGCTTTCTTT
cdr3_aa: CASRTGTGEPNTEAFF

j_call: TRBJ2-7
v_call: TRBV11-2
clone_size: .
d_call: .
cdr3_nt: TGTGCCAGCAGCTTAGATAGTCTGCCCCTGATCTACGAGCAGTACTTC
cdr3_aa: CASSLDSLPLIYEQYF

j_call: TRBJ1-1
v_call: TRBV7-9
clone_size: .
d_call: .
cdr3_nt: TGTGCCAGCAGCTTAGCGGACCCAAGGAACACTGAAGCTTTCTTT
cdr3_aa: CASSLADPRNTEAFF

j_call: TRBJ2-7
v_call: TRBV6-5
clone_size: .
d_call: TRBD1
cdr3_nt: TGTGCCAGCACCCCCGGGACAGCCTACGAGCAGTACTTC
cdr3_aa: CASTPGTAYEQYF

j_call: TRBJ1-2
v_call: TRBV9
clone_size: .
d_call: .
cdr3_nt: TGTGCCAGCAGCGACACGACAGGACCCTATGGCTACACCTTC
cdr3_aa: CASSDTTGPYGYTF

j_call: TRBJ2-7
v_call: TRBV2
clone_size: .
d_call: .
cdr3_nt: TGTGCCAGCAGCCCCCGGGCCTACGAGCAGTACTTC
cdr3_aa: CASSPRAYEQYF

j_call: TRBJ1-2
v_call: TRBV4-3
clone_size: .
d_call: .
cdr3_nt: TGCGCCAGCAGCCAAGCGGAGTCGGGGAACTATGGCTACACCTTC
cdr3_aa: CASSQAESGNYGYTF

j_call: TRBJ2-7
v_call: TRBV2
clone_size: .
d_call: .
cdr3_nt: TGTGCCAGCACTCTCGCCGGGGCATTCTACGAGCAGTACTTC
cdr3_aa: CASTLAGAFYEQYF

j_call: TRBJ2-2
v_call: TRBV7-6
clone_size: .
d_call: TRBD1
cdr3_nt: TGTGCCAGCACCCAGAGGGGGCCGGCTTACGGGGAGCTGTTTTTT
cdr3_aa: CASTQRGPAYGELFF

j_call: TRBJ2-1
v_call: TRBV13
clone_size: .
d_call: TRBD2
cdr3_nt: TGTGCCAGCAGCTTAGCACTAGCGAAGACCAATGAGCAGTTCTTC
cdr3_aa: CASSLALAKTNEQFF

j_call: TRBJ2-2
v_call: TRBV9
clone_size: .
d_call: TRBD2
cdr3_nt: TGTGCCAGCAGCGTAGGTGGTAGCGGGAGTCGTACCGGGGAGCTGTTTTTT
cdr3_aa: CASSVGGSGSRTGELFF

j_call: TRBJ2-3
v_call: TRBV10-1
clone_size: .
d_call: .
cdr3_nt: TGCGCCAGCAGTAACCAGCTGGCTAGCGGCACAGATACGCAGTATTTT
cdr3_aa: CASSNQLASGTDTQYF

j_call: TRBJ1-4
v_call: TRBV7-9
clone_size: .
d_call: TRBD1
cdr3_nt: TGTGCCAGCAGCTCCGACAGGGGGTCAAATGAAAAACTGTTTTTT
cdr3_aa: CASSSDRGSNEKLFF

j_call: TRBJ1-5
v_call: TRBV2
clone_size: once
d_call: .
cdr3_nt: TGTGCCAGCAGAGAGAGGATGGAGGCCAAGGGGCCCCAGCATTTT
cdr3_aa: CASRERMEAKGPQHF

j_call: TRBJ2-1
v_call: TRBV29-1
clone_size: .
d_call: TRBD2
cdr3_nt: TGCAGCGTTGTTAATTTCGGTAGCGGGAGTGGGAATGAGCAGTTCTTC
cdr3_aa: CSVVNFGSGSGNEQFF

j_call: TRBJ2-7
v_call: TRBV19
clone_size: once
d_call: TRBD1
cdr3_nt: TGTGCCAGTAGTATGGGACAGGGGGCATTCTACGAGCAGTACTTC
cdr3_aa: CASSMGQGAFYEQYF

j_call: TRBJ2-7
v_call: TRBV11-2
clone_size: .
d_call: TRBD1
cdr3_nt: TGTGCCAGCAGCTCCTCTTGGGACAGGTATTATGAGCAGTACTTC
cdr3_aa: CASSSSWDRYYEQYF

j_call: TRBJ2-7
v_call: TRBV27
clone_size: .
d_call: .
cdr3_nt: TGTGCCAGCCGGACAGCGAGCTACGAGCAGTACTTC
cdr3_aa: CASRTASYEQYF

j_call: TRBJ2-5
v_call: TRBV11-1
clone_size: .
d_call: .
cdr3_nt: TGTGCCAGCAGTCCCGGGGAGACCCAGTACTTC
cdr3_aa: CASSPGETQYF

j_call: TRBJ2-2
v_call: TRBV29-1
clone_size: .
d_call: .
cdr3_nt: TGCAGCGTTGAGGTCCCGGGGGAGAACACCGGGGAGCTGTTTTTT
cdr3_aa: CSVEVPGENTGELFF

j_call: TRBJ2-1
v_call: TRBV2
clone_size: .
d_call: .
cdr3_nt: TGTGCCAGCAGGGATACTAGGAATGAGCAGTTCTTC
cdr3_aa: CASRDTRNEQFF

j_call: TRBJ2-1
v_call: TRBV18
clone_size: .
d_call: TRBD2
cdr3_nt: TGTGCCAGCTCACCTGCTGGTAGCGGGAGGGCCGAGGTCAATGAGCAGTTCTTC
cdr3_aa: CASSPAGSGRAEVNEQFF

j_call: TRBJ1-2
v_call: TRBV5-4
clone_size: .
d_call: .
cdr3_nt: TGTGCCAGCAGCTTAGGCTATGGCTACACCTTC
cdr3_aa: CASSLGYGYTF

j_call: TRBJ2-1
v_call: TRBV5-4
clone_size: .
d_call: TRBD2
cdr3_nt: TGTGCCAGCAGCCCAGCTAGCGGGAGAAATTCCGGGTTCAATGAGCAGTTCTTC
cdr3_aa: CASSPASGRNSGFNEQFF

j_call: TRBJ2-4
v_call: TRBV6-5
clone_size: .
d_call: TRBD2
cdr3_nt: TGTGCCAGCAGTTCCCGACTAGCGGGACTGAAAAACATTCAGTACTTC
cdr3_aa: CASSSRLAGLKNIQYF